This T cell receptor (beta chain) is drawn from a study of blood T cell repertoires in COVID-19. Study-level information: Samples representing acute and convalescent COVID-19 were sourced from the United States, Italy and Spain. Sources were T cells, B-cell-depleted T cells, or PBMCs; the material itself was cDNA or gDNA.

J lost 5 bases, V lost 1 base, and 4 bases had no gene match. The CDR3 has 15 residues. Germline V gives CDR1 GTSNPN, CDR2 SVGIG (reference sequence). In the original analysis: Using reference gene primer amplification, nucleated cell counts were estimated. Assay used: immunoSEQ multiplex PCR; TCRdb lists only in-frame clones, some missing. V and J calls and clone size are given by that table; D and trimming were obtained from the DNA. This sample has 70,000 or so clones; roughly 90% occur once, and the top ten carry 0.58%. The receptor comes from a man aged 55 to 70 with acute or convalescent COVID-19. V and J are TRBV30 and TRBJ2-5, with TRBD2 matching over 13 bases. Sequenced: peripheral blood. CDR3 amino acids: CAWSGGTSGKETQYF. As DNA, the CDR3 is TGTGCCTGGAGTGGCGGGACTAGCGGGAAGGAGACCCAGTACTTC.